The clone carrying this TCR beta chain was seen only a few times. What it binds is unknown. Researchers ran the PCR with 60 Vbeta and 13 Jbeta primers. TCRdb's copy holds only in-frame clones and misses some; the assay was immunoSEQ multiplex PCR. The data contain approximately 170,000 clones, over 70% of them singletons. This specimen comes from a study of cytomegalovirus exposure and HLA in healthy donors. Study at large: Sequencing of roughly 180 million T cells in an earlier analysis found under 120 million unique TCR beta sequences. Notes on the study in general: Analysis was performed later, and it showed HLA-associated TCR beta chains to be more clonally expanded than equally common others. According to the study, around 150 TCR beta chains were cytomegalovirus-associated.

V shed 5 bases, J shed 0 bases, and the junction held 8 bases outside the gene matches. This CDR3 is built from 15 residues. From germline, CDR1 is SQVTM and CDR2 ANQGSEA. V is TRBV29-1 and J is TRBJ2-3, with 7 positions matching TRBD2. The material sequenced was PBMCs. The receptor comes from a man over 45 in good health and CMV-seropositive. The CDR3 DNA is TGCAGCGTTTTAAGGCGGGAGACTAGCACAGATACGCAGTATTTT. This gives the protein CSVLRRETSTDTQYF.